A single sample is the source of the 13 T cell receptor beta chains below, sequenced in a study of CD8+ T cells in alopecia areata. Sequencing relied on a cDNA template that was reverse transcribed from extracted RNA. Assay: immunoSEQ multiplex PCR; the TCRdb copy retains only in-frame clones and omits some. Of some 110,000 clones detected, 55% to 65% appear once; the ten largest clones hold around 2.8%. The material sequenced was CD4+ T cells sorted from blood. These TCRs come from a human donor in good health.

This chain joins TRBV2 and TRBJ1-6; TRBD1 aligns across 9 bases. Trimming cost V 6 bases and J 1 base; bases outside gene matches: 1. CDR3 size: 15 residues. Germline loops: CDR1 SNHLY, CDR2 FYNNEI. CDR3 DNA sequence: TGTGCCAGCAGGGGACAGGGTTCCTATAATTCACCCCTCCACTTT. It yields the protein CASRGQGSYNSPLHF.

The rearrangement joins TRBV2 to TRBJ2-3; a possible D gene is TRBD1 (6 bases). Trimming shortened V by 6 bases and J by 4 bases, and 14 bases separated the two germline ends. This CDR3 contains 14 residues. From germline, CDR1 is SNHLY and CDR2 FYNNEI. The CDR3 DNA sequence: TGTGCCAGCAGGGAGGACAGAGGACCAGATACGCAGTATTTT. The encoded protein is CASREDRGPDTQYF.

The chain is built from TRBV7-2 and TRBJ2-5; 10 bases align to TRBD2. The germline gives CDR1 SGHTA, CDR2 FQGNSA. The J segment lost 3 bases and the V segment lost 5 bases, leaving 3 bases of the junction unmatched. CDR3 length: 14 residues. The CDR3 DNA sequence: TGTGCCAGCAGCCTCGGACTAGCGGAAGAGACCCAGTACTTC. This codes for CASSLGLAEETQYF.

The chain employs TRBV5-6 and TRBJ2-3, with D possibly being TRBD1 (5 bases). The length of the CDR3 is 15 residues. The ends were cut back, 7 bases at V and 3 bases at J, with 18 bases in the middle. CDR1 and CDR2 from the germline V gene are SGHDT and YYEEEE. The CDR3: CASGAEGARTDTQYF. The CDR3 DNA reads TGTGCCAGCGGGGCCGAAGGGGCCAGGACAGATACGCAGTATTTT.

The CDR3 nucleotides read TGTGCCACCCAAAGGGGGACACTCTCCTACAATGAGCAGTTCTTC. It is translated as CATQRGTLSYNEQFF. The chain uses TRBV19 and TRBJ2-1, with D perhaps matching TRBD1 (6 bases). The length of the CDR3 is 15 residues. Trimming removed 10 bases at V and 0 bases at J, with 16 bases between. CDR1 LNHDA and CDR2 SQIVND come from the germline V gene (reference sequence).

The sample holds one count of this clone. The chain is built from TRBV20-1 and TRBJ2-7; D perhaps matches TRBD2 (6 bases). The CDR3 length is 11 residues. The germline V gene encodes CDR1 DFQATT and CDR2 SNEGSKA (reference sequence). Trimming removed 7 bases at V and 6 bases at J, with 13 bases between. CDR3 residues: CSVVGTGEQYF. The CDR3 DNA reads TGCAGTGTCGTGGGGACTGGCGAGCAGTACTTC.

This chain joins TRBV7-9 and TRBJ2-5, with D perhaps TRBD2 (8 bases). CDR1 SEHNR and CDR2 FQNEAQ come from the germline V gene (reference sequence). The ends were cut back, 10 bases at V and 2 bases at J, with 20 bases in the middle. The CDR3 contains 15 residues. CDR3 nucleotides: TGTGCCACACTACGGGAGGGGACAGTACAAGAGACCCAGTACTTC. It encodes CATLREGTVQETQYF.

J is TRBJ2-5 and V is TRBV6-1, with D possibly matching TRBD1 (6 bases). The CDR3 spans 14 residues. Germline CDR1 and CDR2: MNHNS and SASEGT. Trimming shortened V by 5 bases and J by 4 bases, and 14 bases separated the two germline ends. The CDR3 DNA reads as TGTGCCAGCAGTTCCGGACAGATGGGAGAGACCCAGTACTTC. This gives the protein CASSSGQMGETQYF.

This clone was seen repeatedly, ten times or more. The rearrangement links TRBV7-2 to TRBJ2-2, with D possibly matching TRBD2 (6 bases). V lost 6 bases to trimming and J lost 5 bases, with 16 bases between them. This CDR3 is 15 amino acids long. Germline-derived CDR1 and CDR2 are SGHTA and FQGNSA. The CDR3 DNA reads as TGTGCCAGCAGTTTTATCCAGGGAGGAACCGGGGAGCTGTTTTTT. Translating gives CASSFIQGGTGELFF.

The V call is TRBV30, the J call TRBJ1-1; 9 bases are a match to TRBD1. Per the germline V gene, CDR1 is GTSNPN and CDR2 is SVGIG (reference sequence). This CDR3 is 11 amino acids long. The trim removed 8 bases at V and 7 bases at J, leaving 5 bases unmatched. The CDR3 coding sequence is TGTGCCGGGACAGGGATAGTTGAAGCTTTCTTT. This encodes CAGTGIVEAFF. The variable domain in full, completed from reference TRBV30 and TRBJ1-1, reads SQTIHQWPATLVQPVGSPLSLECTVEGTSNPNLYWYRQAAGRGLQLLFYSVGIGQISSEVPQNLSASRPQDRQFILSSKKLLLSDSGFYLCAGTGIVEAFFGQGTRLTVV.

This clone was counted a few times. The CDR3 region is CSVDRTGMNTEAFF. In DNA, the CDR3 is TGCAGCGTAGACCGGACAGGAATGAACACTGAAGCTTTCTTT. The J gene is TRBJ1-1, the V gene TRBV29-1; 7 bases agree with TRBD1. This CDR3 is built from 14 residues. The V and J ends lost 6 bases and 0 bases, in that order; junction bases with no gene match: 7. Germline-derived CDR1 and CDR2 are SQVTM and ANQGSEA.

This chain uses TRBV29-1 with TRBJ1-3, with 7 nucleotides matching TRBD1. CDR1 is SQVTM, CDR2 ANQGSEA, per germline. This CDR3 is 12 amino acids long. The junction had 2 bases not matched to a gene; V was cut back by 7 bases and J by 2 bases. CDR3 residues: CSAGQAGNTIYF. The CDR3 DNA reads TGCAGCGCCGGACAGGCTGGAAACACCATATATTTT.

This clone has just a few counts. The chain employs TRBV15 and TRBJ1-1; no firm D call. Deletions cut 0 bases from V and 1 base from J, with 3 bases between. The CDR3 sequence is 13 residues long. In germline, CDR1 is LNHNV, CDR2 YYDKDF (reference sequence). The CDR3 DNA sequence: TGTGCCACCAGCAGAGATAGGAACACTGAAGCTTTCTTT. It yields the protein CATSRDRNTEAFF.